The TCR beta chain described here comes from a study of CD8+ T cells in alopecia areata. General observations from the study: Lesional scalp displayed greater clonality than normal scalp, most notably in alopecia totalis/universalis.

After isolation, RNA underwent reverse transcription to generate cDNA as the sequencing template. Using immunoSEQ multiplex PCR, the repertoire was profiled, and TCRdb retains in-frame clones only, with some absent. The sample contains about 94,000 clones, 60% to 80% of which appear only once. With 5 bases removed from V and 6 bases from J, the gap between germline ends came to 19 bases. Per germline, CDR1 SGHNT and CDR2 YENEEA. The CDR3 spans 15 residues. As to treatment: oral pan-JAK inhibitor, 5-10 mg twice daily. Remarks on this clone: As yet, its antigen is unknown.

This sequence was found in a human donor with alopecia areata. The sample consisted of CD8+ T cells sorted from blood, taken at week 44, from a patient treated with tofacitinib. The chain uses TRBV11-3 and TRBJ1-1, with no clear D. As DNA, the CDR3 is TGTGCCAGCAGCCCACCTTTTCAGAAGTGGGCTGAAGCTTTCTTT. It translates to CASSPPFQKWAEAFF. Using reference TRBV11-3 and TRBJ1-1 for the parts outside the CDR3, the full variable domain is EAGVVQSPRYKIIEKKQPVAFWCNPISGHNTLYWYLQNLGQGPELLIRYENEEAVDDSQLPKDRFSAERLKGVDSTLKIQPAELGDSAVYLCASSPPFQKWAEAFFGQGTRLTVV.